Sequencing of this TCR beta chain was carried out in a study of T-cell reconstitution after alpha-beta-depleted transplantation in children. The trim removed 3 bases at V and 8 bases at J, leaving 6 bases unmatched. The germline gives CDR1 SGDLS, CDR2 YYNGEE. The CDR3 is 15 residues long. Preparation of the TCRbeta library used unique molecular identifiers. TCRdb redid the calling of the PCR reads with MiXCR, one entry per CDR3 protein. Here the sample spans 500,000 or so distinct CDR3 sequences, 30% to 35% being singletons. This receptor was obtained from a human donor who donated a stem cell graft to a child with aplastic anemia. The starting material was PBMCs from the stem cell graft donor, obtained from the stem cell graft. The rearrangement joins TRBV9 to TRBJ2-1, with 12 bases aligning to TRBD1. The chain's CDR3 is CASSGRDRGLDEQFF. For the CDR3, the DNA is TGTGCCAGCAGCGGCCGGGACAGGGGGCTGGATGAGCAGTTCTTC.